What follows are 23 T cell receptor beta chains derived from one specimen sequenced in a study of regulatory T cells in long-lasting Graves disease. Building of the TCR beta libraries involved iRepertoire HTBI primers and Arm-PCR of CDR3 regions. TCRdb analysed the multiplex PCR reads with MiXCR anew, one entry per CDR3 protein. This sample has roughly 400,000 distinct CDR3 sequences, with 20% to 25% found just once. Time point meaning: persistent/refractory GD, antithyroid drugs over 5 years with positive TRAb. From PBMCs, RNA was extracted and then used to make the TCR library. Specimen: peripheral blood mononuclear cells (PBMCs), collected when the disease was refractory, from a patient treated with antithyroid drugs. These receptors came from a female donor with Graves disease.

The chain joins TRBV5-4 to TRBJ1-1; 7 bases are shared with TRBD1. The junction had 5 bases not matched to a gene; V was cut back by 3 bases and J by 6 bases. Germline V lookup: CDR1 SGHNT, CDR2 YYREEE (reference sequence). The CDR3 is 13 residues long. This CDR3 reads CASSYDREPEAFF. For the CDR3, the DNA is TGTGCCAGCAGCTATGACAGGGAGCCTGAAGCTTTCTTT.

The chain recombines TRBV9 with TRBJ2-2; TRBD2 aligns across 13 bases. The CDR3 is 17 amino acids. Germline CDR1 and CDR2: SGDLS and YYNGEE. V shed 4 bases, J shed 1 base, and the junction held 4 bases outside the gene matches. The CDR3 sequence is CASSPGLAGLNTGELFF. As DNA, the CDR3 is TGTGCCAGCAGCCCGGGACTAGCGGGGTTGAACACCGGGGAGCTGTTTTTT. The full variable domain, its missing parts supplied by reference TRBV9 and TRBJ2-2, is DSGVTQTPKHLITATGQRVTLRCSPRSGDLSVYWYQQSLDQGLQFLIQYYNGEERAKGNILERFSAQQFPDLHSELNLSSLELGDSALYFCASSPGLAGLNTGELFFGEGSRLTVL.

Many counts were recorded for this clonotype. J is TRBJ1-5 and V is TRBV28, with 7 bases that match TRBD1. This CDR3 region has 14 residues. Trimming took 4 bases from V and 6 from J; bases not matched to a gene: 6. Germline CDR1 MDHEN, CDR2 SYDVKM. The CDR3 loop reads CASSSQTGVQPQHF. The DNA for the CDR3 is TGTGCCAGCAGTTCCCAAACAGGGGTTCAGCCCCAGCATTTT. The full variable domain, with the rest looked up from reference TRBV28 and TRBJ1-5, is DVKVTQSSRYLVKRTGEKVFLECVQDMDHENMFWYRQDPGLGLRLIYFSYDVKMKEKGDIPEGYSVSREKKERFSLILESASTNQTSMYLCASSSQTGVQPQHFGDGTRLSIL.

This clonotype was counted a few times. The chain combines TRBV6-1 with TRBJ2-7; TRBD2 aligns across 12 bases. This CDR3 has 14 amino acids. J gave up 5 bases and V 6 bases, and 5 bases lay outside the gene matches. The germline V gene has CDR1 MNHNS and CDR2 SASEGT. For the CDR3, the DNA is TGTGCCAGCAGGATGACTAGCGGGAGCCACGAGCAGTACTTC. Translating gives CASRMTSGSHEQYF.

This chain connects TRBV15 to TRBJ1-5; the D is unclear. The V end was cut by 2 bases, the J end by 0 bases, with 11 bases between. Germline V gives CDR1 LNHNV, CDR2 YYDKDF (reference sequence). This CDR3 region has 16 residues. The CDR3 loop reads CATSRYKTYSNQPQHF. The CDR3, as DNA: TGTGCCACCAGCAGATACAAAACCTATAGCAATCAGCCCCAGCATTTT.

This clonotype was seen ten or more times. The chain recombines TRBV19 with TRBJ2-7; D is undetermined. This CDR3 region has 11 residues. V lost 4 bases, J lost 4 bases, and 5 bases lay in between. Germline V lookup: CDR1 LNHDA, CDR2 SQIVND (reference sequence). CDR3 sequence (DNA): TGTGCCAGTAGTACGGAATACGAGCAGTACTTC. Residues: CASSTEYEQYF.

This clonotype was detected ten times or more. This chain connects TRBV7-9 to TRBJ2-7; TRBD1 aligns across 8 bases. Germline-derived CDR1 and CDR2 are SEHNR and FQNEAQ (reference sequence). CDR3 size: 15 residues. After removal of 4 bases from V and 3 bases from J, the junction contained 8 bases not matched to a gene. The CDR3 is CASSSGQGNFYEQYF. The CDR3 nucleotides read TGTGCCAGCAGCTCCGGACAGGGAAACTTCTACGAGCAGTACTTC.

The chain carries TRBV6-2 or TRBV6-3 and TRBJ2-1, with 10 bases identical to TRBD2. Germline CDR1 reads MNHEY; CDR2 reads SVGEGT. V shed 5 bases, J shed 2 bases, and the junction held 9 bases outside the gene matches. This CDR3 has 17 amino acids. In DNA, the CDR3 is TGTGCCAGCAGTCACCCAGGGAGCGGGAGGGCCTACAATGAGCAGTTCTTC. It specifies CASSHPGSGRAYNEQFF.

The chain is built from TRBV5-5 and TRBJ1-1; maybe TRBD1 (5 bases). Germline CDR1 and CDR2: SGHKS and YYEKEE (reference sequence). This CDR3 comprises 13 residues. V was shortened by 4 bases and J by 7 bases, with 14 bases between the two germline ends. The CDR3 is CASSPTTANEAFF. The CDR3 nucleotides are TGTGCCAGCAGCCCCACGACAGCCAATGAAGCTTTCTTT. Full variable domain (remainder filled in from reference TRBV5-5 and TRBJ1-1): DAGVTQSPTHLIKTRGQQVTLRCSPISGHKSVSWYQQVLGQGPQFIFQYYEKEERGRGNFPDRFSARQFPNYSSELNVNALLLGDSALYLCASSPTTANEAFFGQGTRLTVV.

This clonotype was counted once. The chain couples TRBV28 to TRBJ2-6; D remains ambiguous. Germline V lookup: CDR1 MDHEN, CDR2 SYDVKM. V dropped 5 bases and J dropped 0 bases, with 8 bases sitting between them. This CDR3 contains 15 residues. CDR3: CASSRMLSGANVLTF. The CDR3, as DNA: TGTGCCAGCAGTCGCATGCTCTCTGGGGCCAACGTCCTGACTTTC.

This clonotype was detected a few times. The chain carries TRBV30 and TRBJ2-5; unclear D gene. The CDR3 spans 11 residues. Trimming removed 4 bases at V and 6 bases at J, with 9 bases between. In germline, CDR1 is GTSNPN, CDR2 SVGIG (reference sequence). The chain's CDR3 is CAWTDRQTQYF. The CDR3, as DNA: TGTGCCTGGACCGACCGGCAGACCCAGTACTTC.

This clonotype was seen many times. V and J are TRBV6-5 and TRBJ2-7; no definite D call. V lost 2 bases, J lost 5 bases, and 4 bases lay in between. Germline lookup yields CDR1 MNHEY and CDR2 SVGAGI. CDR3 length: 11 residues. CDR3 loop: CASSYMNEQYF. DNA of the CDR3: TGTGCCAGCAGTTACATGAACGAGCAGTACTTC.

This clonotype was seen at least ten times. This chain joins TRBV27 and TRBJ2-2; 11 bases are a match to TRBD1. The J segment lost 2 bases and the V segment lost 5 bases, leaving 1 base of the junction unmatched. Germline V gene sequence: CDR1 MNHEY, CDR2 SMNVEV (reference sequence). The CDR3 spans 15 residues. The CDR3 nucleotides read TGTGCCAGCAGTAGGACAGGGGGCAACACCGGGGAGCTGTTTTTT. Its translation is CASSRTGGNTGELFF.

This clonotype showed up many times. V usage is TRBV28 and J usage is TRBJ2-6; D is unclear. V lost 9 bases and J lost 0, with 3 bases in between. Per germline, CDR1 MDHEN and CDR2 SYDVKM. The CDR3 contains 12 residues. CDR3 in amino acids: CASYSGANVLTF. In DNA form, the CDR3 reads TGTGCCAGTTACTCTGGGGCCAACGTCCTGACTTTC.

CDR3: CSASDRGGNTIYF. The CDR3 DNA is TGCAGCGCCTCGGACAGGGGTGGAAACACCATATATTTT. This chain uses TRBV29-1 with TRBJ1-3; 9 nucleotides align to TRBD1. The CDR3 sequence is 13 residues long. CDR1 is SQVTM and CDR2 is ANQGSEA in the germline V gene. The V gene end was trimmed by 7 bases and the J gene end by 3 bases; junction bases not matched to a gene: 4.

This chain links TRBV15 with TRBJ2-7; 7 nucleotides agree with TRBD2. V was clipped by 4 bases and J by 7 bases; unmatched bases: 13. The CDR3 sequence is 15 residues long. Germline CDR1 is LNHNV and CDR2 is YYDKDF (reference sequence). The CDR3 is CATSKERDGPREQYF. DNA of the CDR3: TGTGCCACCAGCAAAGAGCGGGATGGCCCTCGAGAGCAGTACTTC.

V usage is TRBV20-1 and J usage is TRBJ1-1; TRBD1 might be the D (5 bases). Germline V gene sequence: CDR1 DFQATT, CDR2 SNEGSKA (reference sequence). Between the trimmed V and J ends, which lost 1 base and 1 base, there was a span of 16 bases. The CDR3 spans 16 residues. The CDR3 DNA reads as TGCAGTGCTAGAGTCGATGGGACCAGTAGGAACACTGAAGCTTTCTTT. Residues: CSARVDGTSRNTEAFF.

In this sample, this clonotype turned up a few times. J is TRBJ2-7 and V is TRBV18; TRBD1 aligns across 8 bases. CDR3 length: 14 residues. CDR1 KGHSH and CDR2 LQKENI come from the germline V gene. J was trimmed by 6 bases and V by 4 bases; bases with no gene match: 8. For the CDR3, the DNA is TGTGCCAGCTCACAACAGGGGGGAATGGGCGAGCAGTACTTC. Its translation: CASSQQGGMGEQYF.

The chain is built from TRBV5-1 and TRBJ1-4, with D unclear. V was cut by 4 bases and J by 4 bases, with 14 bases left in between. Germline V gene data show CDR1 as SGHRS and CDR2 as YFSETQ. CDR3 size: 15 residues. CDR3: CASSPGAQRNEKLFF. CDR3 nucleotides: TGCGCCAGCAGCCCTGGCGCTCAACGTAATGAAAAACTGTTTTTT.

This clonotype was picked up many times. The chain carries TRBV27 and TRBJ2-7, with D perhaps TRBD2 (5 bases). This CDR3 is 11 amino acids long. V shed 8 bases and J shed 7 bases, with 12 bases lying between them. Germline V gives CDR1 MNHEY, CDR2 SMNVEV (reference sequence). CDR3 region: CASGPPGEQYF. The CDR3 DNA follows: TGTGCCAGCGGCCCTCCGGGGGAGCAGTACTTC.

This clonotype was seen at least ten times. The V call is TRBV18, the J call TRBJ2-5; D ambiguous. There are 13 residues in the CDR3. Germline-derived CDR1 and CDR2 are KGHSH and LQKENI. The germline V and J ends were trimmed by 0 bases and 5 bases, with 7 bases remaining between them. This CDR3 reads CASSPPGMETQYF. In nucleotides, the CDR3 is TGTGCCAGCTCACCACCGGGAATGGAGACCCAGTACTTC.

There are many counts of this clonotype. The chain joins TRBV10-3 to TRBJ2-5; TRBD2 aligns across 7 bases. J was trimmed by 3 bases and V by 3 bases; bases with no gene match: 7. The germline CDR1 and CDR2 sequences are ENHRY and SYGVKD. CDR3 length equals 15 residues. The CDR3 DNA reads TGTGCCATCAGTGACCCTAGCGGCTCAAAAGAGACCCAGTACTTC. Translating gives CAISDPSGSKETQYF.

The rearrangement joins TRBV27 to TRBJ2-2; 7 nucleotides agree with TRBD2. V lost 4 bases, J lost 4 bases, and 9 bases stayed unmatched. The CDR3 is 16 residues long. The V gene's germline CDR1 is MNHEY and CDR2 SMNVEV (reference sequence). The CDR3, as DNA: TGTGCCAGCAGTTCCGGGGCGGGAGTGGGCACCGGGGAGCTGTTTTTT. Translated, it gives CASSSGAGVGTGELFF.